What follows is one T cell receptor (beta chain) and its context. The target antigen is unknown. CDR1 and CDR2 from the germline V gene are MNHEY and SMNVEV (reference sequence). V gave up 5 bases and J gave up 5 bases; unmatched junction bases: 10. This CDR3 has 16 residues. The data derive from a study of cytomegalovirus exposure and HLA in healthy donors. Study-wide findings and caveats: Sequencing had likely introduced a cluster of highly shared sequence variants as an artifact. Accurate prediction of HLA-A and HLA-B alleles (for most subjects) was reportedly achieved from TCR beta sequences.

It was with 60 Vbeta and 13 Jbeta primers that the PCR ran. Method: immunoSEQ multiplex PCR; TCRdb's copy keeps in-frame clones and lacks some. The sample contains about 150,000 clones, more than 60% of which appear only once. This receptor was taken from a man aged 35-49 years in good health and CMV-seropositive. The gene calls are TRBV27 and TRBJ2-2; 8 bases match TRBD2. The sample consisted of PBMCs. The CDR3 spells CASSTLGLATTGELFF. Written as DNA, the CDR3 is TGTGCCAGCAGTACCCTCGGACTAGCTACAACCGGGGAGCTGTTTTTT.